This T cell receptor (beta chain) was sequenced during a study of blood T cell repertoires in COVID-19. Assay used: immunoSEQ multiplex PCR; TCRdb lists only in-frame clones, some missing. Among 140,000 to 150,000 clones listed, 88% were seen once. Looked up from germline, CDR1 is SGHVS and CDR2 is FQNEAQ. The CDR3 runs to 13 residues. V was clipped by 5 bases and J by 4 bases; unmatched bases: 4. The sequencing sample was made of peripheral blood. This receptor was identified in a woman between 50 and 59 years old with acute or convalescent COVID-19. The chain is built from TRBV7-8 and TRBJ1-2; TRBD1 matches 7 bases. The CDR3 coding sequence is TGTGCCAGCAGCCAGGGACAGTTCTATGGCTACACCTTC. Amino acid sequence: CASSQGQFYGYTF. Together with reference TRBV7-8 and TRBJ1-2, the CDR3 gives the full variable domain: GAGVSQSPRYKVAKRGQDVALRCDPISGHVSLFWYQQALGQGPEFLTYFQNEAQLDKSGLPSDRFFAERPEGSVSTLKIQRTQQEDSAVYLCASSQGQFYGYTFGSGTRLTVV.